Listed here are 20 T cell receptor beta chains from one sample, sequenced in a study of blood T cell repertoires in COVID-19. TCRdb's table, derived via immunoSEQ multiplex PCR, lists solely in-frame clones and lacks some. The profile shows around 190,000 clones, about four fifths of them singletons. The specimen was peripheral blood. The source is a woman in her 40s with COVID-19, enrolled during active disease.

This clone was counted between two and nine times. The chain has TRBV6-5 and TRBJ2-1; TRBD1 is a possible D gene (5 bases). The CDR3 is made up of 13 amino acids. V was cut by 0 bases and J by 9 bases, with 9 bases left in between. The germline V gene encodes CDR1 MNHEY and CDR2 SVGAGI. CDR3 sequence (DNA): TGTGCCAGCAGTTACTCAGGGGTTAGTGAGCAGTTCTTC. Its translation is CASSYSGVSEQFF.

This clone was seen more than once but under ten times. The chain couples TRBV29-1 to TRBJ2-2; D perhaps matches TRBD2 (6 bases). This CDR3 spans 16 amino acids. The germline gives CDR1 SQVTM, CDR2 ANQGSEA. V gave up 2 bases and J gave up 3 bases, with 16 bases separating them. CDR3 loop: CSVEIFGGSDTGELFF. In nucleotides, the CDR3 is TGCAGCGTTGAAATTTTCGGGGGATCCGACACCGGGGAGCTGTTTTTT.

The chain uses TRBV18 and TRBJ2-5; tentative D call: TRBD2 (6 bases). Germline V gene sequence: CDR1 KGHSH, CDR2 LQKENI. Trimming pared 2 bases from V and 5 bases from J, leaving 15 bases between. The CDR3 is 15 residues long. The CDR3 region is CASSPDWEVRETQYF. In DNA form, the CDR3 reads TGTGCCAGCTCACCAGATTGGGAGGTCAGGGAGACCCAGTACTTC.

The CDR3 DNA follows: TGCAGCGTTGGGGAGAGGGTTCACACTGAAGCTTTCTTT. This encodes CSVGERVHTEAFF. The chain joins TRBV29-1 to TRBJ1-1; unclear D gene. The CDR3 contains 13 residues. V gave up 4 bases and J gave up 3 bases, with 12 bases separating them. Germline loops: CDR1 SQVTM, CDR2 ANQGSEA.

This clone was counted many times. J is TRBJ2-7 and V is TRBV19, with 8 positions matching TRBD2. The V segment lost 3 bases and the J segment 2 bases; nucleotides outside the gene matches: 3. This CDR3 comprises 14 residues. Germline assignment: CDR1 LNHDA and CDR2 SQIVND (reference sequence). The CDR3 coding sequence is TGTGCCAGTAGTATCACTAGCGGCCCCTACGAGCAGTACTTC. It is translated as CASSITSGPYEQYF. Variable domain in full (rest from reference TRBV19 and TRBJ2-7): DGGITQSPKYLFRKEGQNVTLSCEQNLNHDAMYWYRQDPGQGLRLIYYSQIVNDFQKGDIAEGYSVSREKKESFPLTVTSAQKNPTAFYLCASSITSGPYEQYFGPGTRLTVT.

The chain combines TRBV6-2 or TRBV6-3 with TRBJ2-7; D not certain. Germline CDR1 is MNHEY and CDR2 is SVGEGT. This CDR3 has 13 amino acids. The germline V and J ends were trimmed by 5 bases and 3 bases, with 11 bases remaining between them. This CDR3 is CASSSPPVYEQYF. The DNA for the CDR3 is TGTGCCAGCAGTAGCCCTCCGGTCTACGAGCAGTACTTC.

The sample holds one count of this clone. The V gene is TRBV4-1, the J gene TRBJ2-7, with D perhaps matching TRBD1 (5 bases). Trimming took off 1 base at V and 2 bases at J, with 12 bases between the two ends. CDR1 is MGHRA and CDR2 is YSYEKL in the germline V gene. The CDR3 sequence is 15 residues long. Here the CDR3 DNA reads TGCGCCAGCAGCCAAGTTGCAGGGCAAACCTACGAGCAGTACTTC. Translated: CASSQVAGQTYEQYF.

The rearrangement joins TRBV4-1 to TRBJ2-3; the match to TRBD2 covers 10 bases. The V gene's germline CDR1 is MGHRA and CDR2 YSYEKL. The CDR3 extends over 20 amino acids. V lost 0 bases, J lost 2 bases, and 14 bases stayed unmatched. The CDR3 sequence: CASSQDWGAPGLAHTDTQYF. The CDR3 nucleotides are TGCGCCAGCAGCCAAGATTGGGGGGCTCCGGGACTAGCGCACACAGATACGCAGTATTTT.

This chain connects TRBV6-5 to TRBJ1-4; D might be TRBD1 (6 bases). CDR1 and CDR2 from the germline V gene are MNHEY and SVGAGI. The CDR3 extends over 16 amino acids. The V gene lost 2 bases and the J gene lost 8 bases, with 18 bases spanning the gap. The CDR3 reads CASSYRGAGANEKLFF. CDR3 nucleotides: TGTGCCAGCAGTTACCGAGGGGCAGGGGCCAACGAAAAACTGTTTTTT.

The gene calls are TRBV9 and TRBJ2-1; D remains unclear. The CDR3 runs 14 residues. Per the germline V gene, CDR1 is SGDLS and CDR2 is YYNGEE. Trimming took 1 base from V and 0 from J, leaving 5 bases between them. The DNA of the CDR3 is TGTGCCAGCAGCGTACTGAGCTCCTACAATGAGCAGTTCTTC. This translates into CASSVLSSYNEQFF. Full variable domain (missing parts from reference TRBV9 and TRBJ2-1): DSGVTQTPKHLITATGQRVTLRCSPRSGDLSVYWYQQSLDQGLQFLIQYYNGEERAKGNILERFSAQQFPDLHSELNLSSLELGDSALYFCASSVLSSYNEQFFGPGTRLTVL.

The chain has TRBV19 and TRBJ2-3; maybe TRBD2 (5 bases). The V and J ends lost 9 bases and 3 bases respectively, with 16 bases between them. This CDR3 contains 14 residues. Germline CDR1 and CDR2: LNHDA and SQIVND (reference sequence). CDR3 protein: CASGPTPGTDTQYF. The DNA for the CDR3 is TGTGCCAGCGGACCCACACCGGGGACAGATACGCAGTATTTT. Combining the CDR3 with reference TRBV19 and TRBJ2-3 gives the whole variable domain DGGITQSPKYLFRKEGQNVTLSCEQNLNHDAMYWYRQDPGQGLRLIYYSQIVNDFQKGDIAEGYSVSREKKESFPLTVTSAQKNPTAFYLCASGPTPGTDTQYFGPGTRLTVL.

The V and J genes are TRBV28 and TRBJ2-7; D is undetermined. The germline V gene has CDR1 MDHEN and CDR2 SYDVKM. The CDR3 is 13 amino acids. The V end was cut by 7 bases, the J end by 3 bases, with 13 bases between. The DNA for the CDR3 is TGTGCCAGCACCCGAGTTCCAAACTACGAGCAGTACTTC. The encoded protein is CASTRVPNYEQYF.

V usage is TRBV7-8 and J usage is TRBJ2-1; 9 bases match TRBD2. Germline CDR1 is SGHVS and CDR2 is FQNEAQ. The CDR3 runs 18 residues. Unmatched junction bases numbered 8, after V lost 2 bases and J lost 0 bases. CDR3 amino acids: CASSLSVAGAGSYNEQFF. CDR3 nucleotides: TGTGCCAGCAGCTTAAGCGTAGCGGGAGCGGGCTCCTACAATGAGCAGTTCTTC.

The chain employs TRBV30 and TRBJ1-2; unclear D gene. The CDR3 loop spans 13 amino acids. Germline CDR1 reads GTSNPN; CDR2 reads SVGIG (reference sequence). V was pared by 2 bases and J by 4 bases, with 11 bases between. CDR3: CAWSPQTLYGYTF. The CDR3, as DNA: TGTGCCTGGAGTCCCCAGACACTCTATGGCTACACCTTC.

V and J are TRBV20-1 and TRBJ2-3, with TRBD2 matching over 12 bases. Germline values: CDR1 DFQATT, CDR2 SNEGSKA (reference sequence). The J segment lost 4 bases and the V segment lost 3 bases, leaving 5 bases of the junction unmatched. This CDR3 contains 15 residues. CDR3 in amino acids: CSASLASGRADTQYF. The CDR3 DNA follows: TGCAGTGCTAGTCTCGCTAGCGGGAGGGCAGATACGCAGTATTTT.

This clone was seen a single time. The CDR3 sequence is CASSQGRLRANVLTF. The CDR3 DNA sequence: TGTGCCAGCAGCCAAGGCCGACTCAGGGCCAACGTCCTGACTTTC. The chain is built from TRBV14 and TRBJ2-6; D uncertain. Germline V CDR1 and CDR2: SGHDN, FVKESK. V lost 1 base and J lost 5, with 9 bases in between. This CDR3 region has 15 residues.

This sequence joins TRBV19 and TRBJ1-2; D is unclear. Germline V gene data show CDR1 as LNHDA and CDR2 as SQIVND (reference sequence). Trimming took off 7 bases at V and 2 bases at J, with 5 bases between the two ends. The CDR3 spans 11 residues. In nucleotides, the CDR3 is TGTGCCAGTACGAGGAACTATGGCTACACCTTC. Translated: CASTRNYGYTF. Based on the CDR3 plus reference TRBV19 and TRBJ1-2, the full variable domain is DGGITQSPKYLFRKEGQNVTLSCEQNLNHDAMYWYRQDPGQGLRLIYYSQIVNDFQKGDIAEGYSVSREKKESFPLTVTSAQKNPTAFYLCASTRNYGYTFGSGTRLTVV.

This chain connects TRBV7-8 to TRBJ2-6; no firm D call. Germline CDR1 reads SGHVS; CDR2 reads FQNEAQ. This CDR3 has 18 residues. Between the trimmed V and J ends, which lost 4 bases and 0 bases, there was a span of 16 bases. The CDR3 DNA follows: TGTGCCAGCAGCTCCGCGGCTCTGAGGTTCTCTGGGGCCAACGTCCTGACTTTC. Amino acids: CASSSAALRFSGANVLTF. The variable domain in full, with the rest retrieved from reference TRBV7-8 and TRBJ2-6, is GAGVSQSPRYKVAKRGQDVALRCDPISGHVSLFWYQQALGQGPEFLTYFQNEAQLDKSGLPSDRFFAERPEGSVSTLKIQRTQQEDSAVYLCASSSAALRFSGANVLTFGAGSRLTVL.

V usage is TRBV6-5 and J usage is TRBJ2-2; 7 positions match TRBD1. The V gene's germline CDR1 is MNHEY and CDR2 SVGAGI. The CDR3 contains 14 residues. Trimming at V came to 7 bases and at J to 5 bases, leaving 7 bases not matched to a gene. CDR3 in amino acids: CASKNRGGTGELFF. The CDR3 coding sequence is TGTGCCAGCAAGAACAGGGGTGGTACCGGGGAGCTGTTTTTT.

The V call is TRBV5-4, the J call TRBJ2-3, with D perhaps matching TRBD2 (6 bases). CDR1 SGHNT and CDR2 YYREEE come from the germline V gene (reference sequence). This CDR3 has 14 residues. V was pared by 0 bases and J by 3 bases, with 8 bases between. The CDR3 protein is CASSLVRGTDTQYF. For the CDR3, the DNA is TGTGCCAGCAGCTTGGTGCGGGGAACAGATACGCAGTATTTT.